The rows below give T cell receptor beta chains drawn from one sample of a study of T cell changes during pregnancy in multiple sclerosis. Profiling relied on immunoSEQ multiplex PCR, and the TCRdb table lists in-frame clones only, not all of them. The sample includes about 75,000 clones, about 93% of them seen just once. The source was CD4+ T cells from peripheral blood mononuclear cells, collected after pregnancy. The receptors were gathered from a female donor with multiple sclerosis, enrolled in a pregnancy study. Both conserved end residues are part of each CDR3. A D gene is named only where the DNA matches it firmly. The size of a clone is reported for some rows only, either as once, few or many, or as a class for expanded clones.

V	D	size	J	DNA	CDR3
TRBV19	NA	NA	TRBJ1-2	TGTGCCACCAACGGGAGACGGGAGGAATATGGCTACACCTTC	CATNGRREEYGYTF
TRBV7-3	TRBD2	NA	TRBJ2-2	TGTGCCAGCAGCTTCTCCGACTCGGGGGGTACCGGGGAGCTGTTTTTT	CASSFSDSGGTGELFF
TRBV19	NA	NA	TRBJ1-1	TGTGCCAGTAGTCTGGCACAGGGTAACACTGAAGCTTTCTTT	CASSLAQGNTEAFF
TRBV18	TRBD2	NA	TRBJ2-5	TGTGCCAGCTCAGACCGACTAGCGGGAGAAGTTTTCTCAGGAGAGACCCAGTACTTC	CASSDRLAGEVFSGETQYF
TRBV28	TRBD1	NA	TRBJ2-5	TGTGCCAGCAGTTCCCCGAGGGGGGACAGGCAGGCTGGGGAGACCCAGTACTTC	CASSSPRGDRQAGETQYF
TRBV2	NA	NA	TRBJ2-5	TGTGCCAGCAGTGAAGCGGCCAGGGGAGGGGAGACCCAGTACTTC	CASSEAARGGETQYF
TRBV6-1	NA	NA	TRBJ2-4	TGTGCCAGCAGTGAAATGTCCCAGGGAGCCAAAAACATTCAGTACTTC	CASSEMSQGAKNIQYF
TRBV6-6	TRBD1	NA	TRBJ2-5	TGTGCCAGCAGTCCCCCGGGACAGAACCAAGAGACCCAGTACTTC	CASSPPGQNQETQYF
TRBV2	TRBD1	NA	TRBJ1-2	TGTGCCAGCAGCGCTTTAGGACAGGTGATTTCGTGGGGCTACACCTTC	CASSALGQVISWGYTF
TRBV15	NA	NA	TRBJ1-3	TGTGCCACCAGCAGAGAACTCCTCTCTGGAAACACCATATATTTT	CATSRELLSGNTIYF
TRBV7-2	NA	NA	TRBJ2-7	TGTGCCAGCAGCCGGGACTCTTTATCCTACGAGCAGTACTTC	CASSRDSLSYEQYF
TRBV11-3	NA	NA	TRBJ2-1	TGTGCCAGCAGCTTAGGTCCATCCCAATACAATGAGCAGTTCTTC	CASSLGPSQYNEQFF
TRBV7-2	NA	few	TRBJ1-5	TGTGCCAGCAGCTTATCACGCGGCAATCAGCCCCAGCATTTT	CASSLSRGNQPQHF
TRBV9	TRBD2	NA	TRBJ2-3	TGTGCCAGCAGCGTAGATCCTAGCGGGTTAGTGGGGGATACGCAGTATTTT	CASSVDPSGLVGDTQYF
TRBV5-1	NA	NA	TRBJ2-7	TGCGCCAGCAGCTTGGGCGGCAGGGGCGAGCAGTACTTC	CASSLGGRGEQYF
TRBV7-2	TRBD2	NA	TRBJ2-1	TGTGCCAGCAGGCGTCTAGCGGCAACCTACAATGAGCAGTTCTTC	CASRRLAATYNEQFF
TRBV5-1	TRBD2	NA	TRBJ2-3	TGCGCCAGCAACGATTGGGGGGGTATCGGCACAGATACGCAGTATTTT	CASNDWGGIGTDTQYF
TRBV28	NA	NA	TRBJ2-2	TGTGCCAGCAGTTTATTAGACACCGGGGAGCTGTTTTTT	CASSLLDTGELFF
TRBV28	TRBD2	NA	TRBJ2-7	TGTGCCAGCAGTTTGGAGTTAGCGGGAGGCTACGAGCAGTACTTC	CASSLELAGGYEQYF
TRBV28	TRBD1	NA	TRBJ2-1	TGTGCCAGCAGCCCTCGACAGGGGATGGGGGACAATGAGCAGTTCTTC	CASSPRQGMGDNEQFF
TRBV23-1	NA	NA	TRBJ2-7	TGCGCCAGCAGTCAATCTGGACAGCGTGGCCCCCCGTCTGCCTACGAGCAGTACTTC	CASSQSGQRGPPSAYEQYF
TRBV20-1	NA	NA	TRBJ2-7	TGCAGTGCTAGTGGGCGATACGAGCAGTACTTC	CSASGRYEQYF
TRBV9	NA	NA	TRBJ1-2	TGTGCCAGCAGCCTCAGAGCGGGGACTAACTATGGCTACACCTTC	CASSLRAGTNYGYTF
TRBV6-4	TRBD2	NA	TRBJ2-3	TGTGCCAGCTCCTCCGCGGCGGGGGGCTTAAATACGCAGTATTTT	CASSSAAGGLNTQYF
TRBV9	NA	NA	TRBJ2-1	TGTGCCAGCACGCGGGGTGAAGGAAGAAGCTCCTACAATGAGCAGTTCTTC	CASTRGEGRSSYNEQFF
TRBV5-1	TRBD2	NA	TRBJ2-2	TGCGCCAGCAGCTTGGGACCGGGAGGTACCGGGGAGCTGTTTTTT	CASSLGPGGTGELFF
TRBV10-3	TRBD2	NA	TRBJ2-1	TGTGCCATCAGGCTAGCGGATGAGCAGTTCTTC	CAIRLADEQFF
TRBV7-6	NA	NA	TRBJ2-6	TGTGCCAGCAGCTTAGTAGCAGGGGCCAACTCTGGGGCCAACGTCCTGACTTTC	CASSLVAGANSGANVLTF
TRBV28	NA	NA	TRBJ1-2	TGTGCCAGCAGTTTGGCAGGTGAGAATGGCTACACCTTC	CASSLAGENGYTF
TRBV5-1	NA	NA	TRBJ2-3	TGCGCCAGCAGCAAAGGGGCCCCCTCCACAGATACGCAGTATTTT	CASSKGAPSTDTQYF
TRBV5-1	TRBD1	NA	TRBJ2-1	TGCGCCAGCACCAAACTCGGACAGGGCGCCTCCAATGAGCAGTTCTTC	CASTKLGQGASNEQFF
TRBV5-6	NA	NA	TRBJ2-2	TGTGCCAGCAGCTTGGCCCTCACCGGGGAGCTGTTTTTT	CASSLALTGELFF
TRBV6-5	TRBD1	NA	TRBJ2-1	TGTGCCAGCAGTTACTTTGACAGGGCCCATGAGCAGTTCTTC	CASSYFDRAHEQFF
TRBV19	NA	NA	TRBJ2-3	TGTGCCAGTAGTCTGGGACAACTCGATTCGGATACGCAGTATTTT	CASSLGQLDSDTQYF
TRBV28	NA	NA	TRBJ2-7	TGTGCCAGCAGTATCCCGGGTAGCCCAGACTACGAGCAGTACTTC	CASSIPGSPDYEQYF
TRBV19	NA	NA	TRBJ2-5	TGTGCCAGTAGTTCTCAAGGTGGGGCGGGGGAGACCCAGTACTTC	CASSSQGGAGETQYF
TRBV5-1	TRBD1	NA	TRBJ2-4	TGCGCCAGCAAAGGGACAGAAAACATTCAGTACTTC	CASKGTENIQYF
TRBV29-1	TRBD2	NA	TRBJ2-1	TGCAGCGTGGGGACTAGTGTGGGAAGGGCCTACAATGAGCAGTTCTTC	CSVGTSVGRAYNEQFF
TRBV6-1	TRBD1	NA	TRBJ1-2	TGTGCCAGCAGTGTAGCGGGACAGAGCTATGGCTACACCTTC	CASSVAGQSYGYTF
TRBV11-2	NA	once	TRBJ1-1	TGTGCCAGCAGCACCACTCCGGACACTGAAGCTTTCTTT	CASSTTPDTEAFF
TRBV5-6	NA	NA	TRBJ1-1	TGTGCCAGCAGCTTGATTGGGGAGGTGTCGAACACTGAAGCTTTCTTT	CASSLIGEVSNTEAFF
TRBV28	NA	NA	TRBJ2-1	TGTGCCAGCAGTCTAGGCAATGAGCAGTTCTTC	CASSLGNEQFF